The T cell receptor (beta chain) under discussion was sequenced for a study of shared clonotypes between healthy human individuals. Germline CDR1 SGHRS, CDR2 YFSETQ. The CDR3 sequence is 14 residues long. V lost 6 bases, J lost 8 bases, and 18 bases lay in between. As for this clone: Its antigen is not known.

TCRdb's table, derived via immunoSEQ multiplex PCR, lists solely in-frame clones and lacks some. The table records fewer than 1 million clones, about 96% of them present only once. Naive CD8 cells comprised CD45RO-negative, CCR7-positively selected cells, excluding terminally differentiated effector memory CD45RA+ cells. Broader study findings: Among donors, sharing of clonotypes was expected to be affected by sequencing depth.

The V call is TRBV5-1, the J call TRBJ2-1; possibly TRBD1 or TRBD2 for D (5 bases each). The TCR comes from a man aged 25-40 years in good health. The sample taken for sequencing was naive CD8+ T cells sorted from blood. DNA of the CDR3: TGCGCCAGCACCAGCCGGGGCGGTGGCGATGAGCAGTTCTTC. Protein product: CASTSRGGGDEQFF. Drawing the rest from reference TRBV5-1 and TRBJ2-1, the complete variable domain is KAGVTQTPRYLIKTRGQQVTLSCSPISGHRSVSWYQQTPGQGLQFLFEYFSETQRNKGNFPGRFSGRQFSNSRSEMNVSTLELGDSALYLCASTSRGGGDEQFFGPGTRLTVL.